These 20 T cell receptor beta chains share one sample of origin, sequenced in a study of cytomegalovirus exposure and HLA in healthy donors. PCR used 60 Vbeta primers and 13 Jbeta primers. TCRdb's table, derived via immunoSEQ multiplex PCR, lists solely in-frame clones and lacks some. The sample yields roughly 180,000 clones, about four fifths seen once. Input material: PBMCs. All receptors derive from a woman aged 25 to 39 in good health and CMV-seropositive.

This chain uses TRBV6-5 with TRBJ2-5; D ambiguous. The CDR3 covers 13 residues. The germline V gene has CDR1 MNHEY and CDR2 SVGAGI. V was shortened by 2 bases and J by 4 bases, with 8 bases between the two germline ends. The CDR3 loop reads CASSYNPRETQYF. DNA for the CDR3: TGTGCCAGCAGTTACAATCCCCGAGAGACCCAGTACTTC.

This clone was observed once. This chain links TRBV5-8 with TRBJ2-3, with 9 bases fitting TRBD1. This CDR3 is 15 amino acids long. After removal of 3 bases from V and 3 bases from J, the junction contained 5 bases not matched to a gene. Looked up from germline, CDR1 is SGHTS and CDR2 is YDEGEE. This CDR3 is CASSSRDRATDTQYF. CDR3 in DNA: TGTGCCAGCAGCTCCCGGGACAGGGCGACAGATACGCAGTATTTT.

This chain connects TRBV10-2 to TRBJ1-5; the D gene is possibly TRBD1 (5 bases). CDR3 length: 13 amino acids. Germline V gene data show CDR1 as WSHSY and CDR2 as SAAADI. The V end was cut by 6 bases, the J end by 4 bases, with 10 bases between. This chain's CDR3 is CASSVGGNQPQHF. In DNA, the CDR3 is TGCGCCAGCAGCGTCGGGGGTAATCAGCCCCAGCATTTT.

V usage is TRBV27 and J usage is TRBJ2-7; D is possibly TRBD2 (6 bases). V lost 2 bases to trimming and J lost 4 bases, with 12 bases between them. This CDR3 is 14 amino acids long. Germline V lookup: CDR1 MNHEY, CDR2 SMNVEV (reference sequence). This chain's CDR3 is CASSLRGSFYEQYF. The CDR3 DNA sequence: TGTGCCAGCAGTTTACGGGGGAGTTTTTACGAGCAGTACTTC.

The CDR3 protein is CASSPLPGGLGELFF. DNA for the CDR3: TGTGCCAGCAGCCCCCTCCCCGGGGGTTTGGGGGAGCTGTTTTTT. The chain is built from TRBV4-2 and TRBJ2-2; maybe TRBD2 (6 bases). Germline values: CDR1 LGHNA, CDR2 YNFKEQ. Trimming stripped 4 bases from V and 8 bases from J, with 17 bases between. There are 15 residues in the CDR3.

J is TRBJ1-6 and V is TRBV28; D remains ambiguous. The CDR3 contains 14 residues. CDR1 and CDR2 from the germline V gene are MDHEN and SYDVKM. Trimming removed 5 bases from V and 0 bases from J, with 5 bases in between. This CDR3 is CASSRVSYNSPLHF. In DNA, the CDR3 is TGTGCCAGCAGTCGGGTCTCCTATAATTCACCCCTCCACTTT.

The chain links TRBV5-1 to TRBJ2-3; D perhaps matches TRBD2 (6 bases). Germline CDR1 SGHRS, CDR2 YFSETQ. This CDR3 spans 15 amino acids. V lost 4 bases and J 5 bases, leaving 17 bases between the germline ends. DNA for the CDR3: TGCGCCAGCAGCCTCCGAAGGGACGGGGGAGATACGCAGTATTTT. It yields the protein CASSLRRDGGDTQYF.

CDR3 amino acids: CASRDQMSDEQFF. CDR3 coding DNA: TGTGCCAGTAGGGATCAAATGAGCGATGAGCAGTTCTTC. V and J are TRBV19 and TRBJ2-1; D is ambiguous. Germline loops: CDR1 LNHDA, CDR2 SQIVND (reference sequence). The germline V and J ends were trimmed by 6 bases and 8 bases, with 14 bases remaining between them. The CDR3 length is 13 residues.

V gene TRBV5-1 combines with J gene TRBJ1-2; D remains unclear. The ends were cut back, 4 bases at V and 6 bases at J, with 10 bases in the middle. This CDR3 has 12 amino acids. CDR1 is SGHRS, CDR2 YFSETQ, per germline. The CDR3 DNA follows: TGCGCCAGCAGCGATGGGCCCAATGGCTACACCTTC. As protein: CASSDGPNGYTF.

This chain connects TRBV6-5 to TRBJ2-1; 9 bases match TRBD2. The V gene end was trimmed by 9 bases and the J gene end by 9 bases; junction bases not matched to a gene: 12. CDR1 and CDR2 from the germline V gene are MNHEY and SVGAGI. The CDR3 sequence is 14 residues long. The CDR3 loop is CASGFSGSRGEQFF. CDR3 sequence (DNA): TGTGCCAGTGGGTTTAGCGGGAGTAGAGGTGAGCAGTTCTTC.

The chain couples TRBV25-1 to TRBJ1-4; no firm D call. Germline values: CDR1 MGHDK, CDR2 SYGVNS. Deletions cut 7 bases from V and 5 bases from J, with 8 bases between. CDR3 length: 12 amino acids. CDR3 nucleotide sequence: TGTGCCAGCACGCGGGGAAATGAAAAACTGTTTTTT. Its translation: CASTRGNEKLFF.

This clone was picked up a small number of times. The rearrangement joins TRBV10-3 to TRBJ1-1, with D possibly being TRBD1 (6 bases). Germline loops: CDR1 ENHRY, CDR2 SYGVKD. Trimming cost V 2 bases and J 4 bases, with 11 bases left between them. This CDR3 is built from 14 residues. CDR3 loop: CAISENRVGTEAFF. In DNA, the CDR3 is TGTGCCATCAGTGAGAACAGGGTGGGCACTGAAGCTTTCTTT.

V is TRBV7-9 and J is TRBJ2-1, with D tentatively TRBD1 (6 bases). Germline V gene lookup returns CDR1 SEHNR and CDR2 FQNEAQ (reference sequence). CDR3 length: 15 amino acids. Trimming shortened V by 5 bases and J by 5 bases, and 16 bases separated the two germline ends. DNA of the CDR3: TGTGCCAGCAGCCCTACAGGGATTGTCAACAATGAGCAGTTCTTC. Its translation is CASSPTGIVNNEQFF.

This clone was counted only a few times. V and J are TRBV5-4 and TRBJ2-3; 10 bases are shared with TRBD2. J lost 8 bases, V lost 0 bases, and 6 bases had no gene match. The CDR3 is made up of 15 amino acids. Germline assignment: CDR1 SGHNT and CDR2 YYREEE (reference sequence). DNA of the CDR3: TGTGCCAGCAGCTTGGGGTTTAAGCGGGAGGGTACGCAGTATTTT. Its protein product is CASSLGFKREGTQYF.

The chain joins TRBV9 to TRBJ2-5, with a possible D match to TRBD1 (8 bases). The CDR3 has 15 residues. Trimming pared 3 bases from V and 0 bases from J, leaving 12 bases between. CDR1 and CDR2 from the germline V gene are SGDLS and YYNGEE. The CDR3 nucleotides are TGTGCCAGCAGCGGTACAGGGGGGGACCAAGAGACCCAGTACTTC. Protein: CASSGTGGDQETQYF. The whole variable domain, remainder taken from reference TRBV9 and TRBJ2-5, is DSGVTQTPKHLITATGQRVTLRCSPRSGDLSVYWYQQSLDQGLQFLIQYYNGEERAKGNILERFSAQQFPDLHSELNLSSLELGDSALYFCASSGTGGDQETQYFGPGTRLLVL.

The J gene is TRBJ2-7, the V gene TRBV4-1; 16 positions agree with TRBD2. V gave up 3 bases and J gave up 3 bases; unmatched junction bases: 8. The CDR3 spans 18 residues. Germline loops: CDR1 MGHRA, CDR2 YSYEKL. The CDR3 DNA is TGCGCCAGCAGCCAGGGACTAGCGGGAGGGGCGGGATTCTACGAGCAGTACTTC. Translating gives CASSQGLAGGAGFYEQYF.

This clone has only a few counts. The chain combines TRBV10-3 with TRBJ2-7; 7 bases fit TRBD1. This CDR3 has 15 amino acids. The V gene end was trimmed by 4 bases and the J gene end by 3 bases; junction bases not matched to a gene: 9. Germline loops: CDR1 ENHRY, CDR2 SYGVKD. The CDR3 DNA sequence: TGTGCCATCAGTGGACAAACCGGGACAGTCTACGAGCAGTACTTC. It translates to CAISGQTGTVYEQYF.

The chain joins TRBV6-1 to TRBJ1-5; D not certain. This CDR3 comprises 12 residues. V was shortened by 5 bases and J by 7 bases, with 9 bases between the two germline ends. The V gene's germline CDR1 is MNHNS and CDR2 SASEGT. The CDR3 region has the DNA TGTGCCAGCAGTTGGACGGGACAGCCCCAGCATTTT. Translating it yields CASSWTGQPQHF.

Here the CDR3 reads CASSPNRGQTVTDTQYF. CDR3 nucleotides: TGTGCCAGCAGTCCTAACAGGGGACAAACAGTAACAGATACGCAGTATTTT. The rearrangement uses TRBV2 and TRBJ2-3; 7 nucleotides agree with TRBD1. Germline CDR1 and CDR2: SNHLY and FYNNEI. V gave up 5 bases and J gave up 3 bases; unmatched junction bases: 14. The CDR3 covers 17 residues.

This chain uses TRBV4-1 with TRBJ2-7; TRBD1 agrees at 7 bases. The CDR3 extends over 14 amino acids. CDR1 and CDR2 (germline): MGHRA, YSYEKL. Losses at the gene ends were 2 bases for V and 0 bases for J; bases not matched to a gene: 1. CDR3 sequence reads: CASSQRDSSYEQYF. The CDR3 coding sequence is TGCGCCAGCAGCCAAAGGGACAGCTCCTACGAGCAGTACTTC.